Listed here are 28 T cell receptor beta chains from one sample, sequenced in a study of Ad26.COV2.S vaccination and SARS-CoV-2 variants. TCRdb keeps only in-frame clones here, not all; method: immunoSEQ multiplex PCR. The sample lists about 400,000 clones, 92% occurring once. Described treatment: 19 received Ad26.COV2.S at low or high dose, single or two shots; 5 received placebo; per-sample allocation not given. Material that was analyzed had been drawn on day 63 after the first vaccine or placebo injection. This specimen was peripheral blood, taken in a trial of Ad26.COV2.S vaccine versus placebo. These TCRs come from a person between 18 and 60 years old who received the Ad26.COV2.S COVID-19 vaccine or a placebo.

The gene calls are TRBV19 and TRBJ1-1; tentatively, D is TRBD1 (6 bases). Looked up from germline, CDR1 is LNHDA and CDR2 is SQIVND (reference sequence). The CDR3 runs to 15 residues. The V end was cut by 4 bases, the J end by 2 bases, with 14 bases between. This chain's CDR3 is CASSTTGFPNTEAFF. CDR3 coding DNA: TGTGCCAGTAGTACCACAGGGTTCCCAAACACTGAAGCTTTCTTT. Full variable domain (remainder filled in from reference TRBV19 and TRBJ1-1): DGGITQSPKYLFRKEGQNVTLSCEQNLNHDAMYWYRQDPGQGLRLIYYSQIVNDFQKGDIAEGYSVSREKKESFPLTVTSAQKNPTAFYLCASSTTGFPNTEAFFGQGTRLTVV.

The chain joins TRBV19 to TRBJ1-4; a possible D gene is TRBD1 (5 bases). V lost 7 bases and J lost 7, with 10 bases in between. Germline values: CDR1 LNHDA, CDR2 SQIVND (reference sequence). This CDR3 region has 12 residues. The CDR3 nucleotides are TGTGCCAGTAATAACAGGCTTGAAAAACTGTTTTTT. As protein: CASNNRLEKLFF.

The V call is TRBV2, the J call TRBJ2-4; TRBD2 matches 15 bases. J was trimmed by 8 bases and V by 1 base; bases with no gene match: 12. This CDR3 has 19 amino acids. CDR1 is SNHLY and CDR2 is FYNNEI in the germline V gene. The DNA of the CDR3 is TGTGCCAGCAGTGAAGGCGGTTTCGGGACTAGCGGGGGGCGAGACATTCAGTACTTC. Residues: CASSEGGFGTSGGRDIQYF.

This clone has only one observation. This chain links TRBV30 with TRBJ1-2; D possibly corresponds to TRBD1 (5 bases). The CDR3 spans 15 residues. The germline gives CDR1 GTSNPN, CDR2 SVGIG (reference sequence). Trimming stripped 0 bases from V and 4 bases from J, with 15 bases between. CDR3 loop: CAWSVQAGFTYGYTF. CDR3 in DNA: TGTGCCTGGAGTGTACAGGCAGGGTTTACCTATGGCTACACCTTC.

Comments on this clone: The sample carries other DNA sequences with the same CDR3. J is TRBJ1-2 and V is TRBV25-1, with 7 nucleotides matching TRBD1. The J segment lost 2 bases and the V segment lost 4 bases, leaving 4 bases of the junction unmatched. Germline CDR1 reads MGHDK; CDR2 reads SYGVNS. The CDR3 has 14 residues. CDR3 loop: CASSGSQGNYGYTF. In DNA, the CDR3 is TGTGCCAGCAGTGGGTCACAGGGGAACTATGGCTACACCTTC.

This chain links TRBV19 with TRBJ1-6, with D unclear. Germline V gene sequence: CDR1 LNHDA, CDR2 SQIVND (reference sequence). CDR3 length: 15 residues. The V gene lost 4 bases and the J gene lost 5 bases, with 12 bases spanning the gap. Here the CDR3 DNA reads TGTGCCAGTAGTAGGCAGACACGAGATAATTCACCCCTCCACTTT. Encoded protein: CASSRQTRDNSPLHF. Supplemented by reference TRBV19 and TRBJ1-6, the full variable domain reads DGGITQSPKYLFRKEGQNVTLSCEQNLNHDAMYWYRQDPGQGLRLIYYSQIVNDFQKGDIAEGYSVSREKKESFPLTVTSAQKNPTAFYLCASSRQTRDNSPLHFGNGTRLTVT.

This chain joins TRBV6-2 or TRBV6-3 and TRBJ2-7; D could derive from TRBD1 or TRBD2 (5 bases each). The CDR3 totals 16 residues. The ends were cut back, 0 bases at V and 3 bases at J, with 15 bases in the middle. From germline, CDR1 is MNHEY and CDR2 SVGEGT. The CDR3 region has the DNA TGTGCCAGCAGTTACTCGATTGGGGGTACAAGCTACGAGCAGTACTTC. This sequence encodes CASSYSIGGTSYEQYF.

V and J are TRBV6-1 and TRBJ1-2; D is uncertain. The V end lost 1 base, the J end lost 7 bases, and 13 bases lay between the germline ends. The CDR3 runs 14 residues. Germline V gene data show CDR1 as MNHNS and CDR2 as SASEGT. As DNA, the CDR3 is TGTGCCAGCAGTGAAGGAATGCGGGTCCCTGGCTACACCTTC. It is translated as CASSEGMRVPGYTF.

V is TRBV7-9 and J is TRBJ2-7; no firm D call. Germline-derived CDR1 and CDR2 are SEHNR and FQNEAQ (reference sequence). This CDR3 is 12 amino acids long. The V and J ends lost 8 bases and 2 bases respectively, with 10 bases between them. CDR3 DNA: TGTGCCAGCGCTTTGGTGACCTACGAGCAGTACTTC. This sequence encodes CASALVTYEQYF.

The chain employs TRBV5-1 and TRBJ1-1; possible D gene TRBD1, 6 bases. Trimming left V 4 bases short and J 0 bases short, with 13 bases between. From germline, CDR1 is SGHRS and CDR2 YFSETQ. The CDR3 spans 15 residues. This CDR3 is CASSRLGGMNTEAFF. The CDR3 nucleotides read TGCGCCAGCAGCCGCCTCGGGGGCATGAACACTGAAGCTTTCTTT.

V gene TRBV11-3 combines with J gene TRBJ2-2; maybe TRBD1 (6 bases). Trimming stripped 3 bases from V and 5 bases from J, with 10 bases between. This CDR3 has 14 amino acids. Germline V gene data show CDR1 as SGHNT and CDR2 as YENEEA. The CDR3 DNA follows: TGTGCCAGCAGCTTCGCAGGGGTAACCGGGGAGCTGTTTTTT. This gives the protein CASSFAGVTGELFF.

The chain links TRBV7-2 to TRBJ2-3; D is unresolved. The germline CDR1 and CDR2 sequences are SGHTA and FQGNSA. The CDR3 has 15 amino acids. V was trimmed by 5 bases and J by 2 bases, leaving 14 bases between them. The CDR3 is CASSGQRVSTDTQYF. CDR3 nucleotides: TGTGCCAGCAGCGGCCAAAGGGTTTCCACAGATACGCAGTATTTT.

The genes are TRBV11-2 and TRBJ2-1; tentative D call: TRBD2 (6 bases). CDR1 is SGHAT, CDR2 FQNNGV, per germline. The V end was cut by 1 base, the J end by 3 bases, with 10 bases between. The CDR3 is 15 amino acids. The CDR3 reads CASSLGSSDYNEQFF. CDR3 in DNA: TGTGCCAGCAGCTTAGGCTCTAGCGACTACAATGAGCAGTTCTTC.

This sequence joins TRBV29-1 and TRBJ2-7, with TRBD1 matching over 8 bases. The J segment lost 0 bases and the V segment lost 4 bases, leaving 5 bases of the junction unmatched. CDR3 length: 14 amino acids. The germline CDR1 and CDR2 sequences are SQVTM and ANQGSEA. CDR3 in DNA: TGCAGCGTTGGACAGGGGTCGAGCTCCTACGAGCAGTACTTC. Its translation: CSVGQGSSSYEQYF.

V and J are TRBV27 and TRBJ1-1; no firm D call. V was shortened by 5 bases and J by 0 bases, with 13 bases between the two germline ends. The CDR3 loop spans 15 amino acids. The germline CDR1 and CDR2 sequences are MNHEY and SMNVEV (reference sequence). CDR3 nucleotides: TGTGCCAGCAGTCGACGTGACGCAGTGAACACTGAAGCTTTCTTT. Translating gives CASSRRDAVNTEAFF.

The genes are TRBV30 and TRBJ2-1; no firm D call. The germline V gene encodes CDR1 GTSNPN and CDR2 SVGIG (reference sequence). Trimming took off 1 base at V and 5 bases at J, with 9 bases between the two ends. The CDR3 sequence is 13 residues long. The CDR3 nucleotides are TGTGCCTGGAGTGAGGACCGACACAATGAGCAGTTCTTC. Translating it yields CAWSEDRHNEQFF. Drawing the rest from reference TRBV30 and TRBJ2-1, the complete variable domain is SQTIHQWPATLVQPVGSPLSLECTVEGTSNPNLYWYRQAAGRGLQLLFYSVGIGQISSEVPQNLSASRPQDRQFILSSKKLLLSDSGFYLCAWSEDRHNEQFFGPGTRLTVL.

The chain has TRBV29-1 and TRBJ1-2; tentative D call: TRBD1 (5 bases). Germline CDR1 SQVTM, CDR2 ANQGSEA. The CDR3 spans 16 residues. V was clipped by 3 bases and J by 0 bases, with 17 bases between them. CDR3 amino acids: CSVETALGRPNYGYTF. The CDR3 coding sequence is TGCAGCGTTGAGACAGCCCTCGGGAGACCTAACTATGGCTACACCTTC.

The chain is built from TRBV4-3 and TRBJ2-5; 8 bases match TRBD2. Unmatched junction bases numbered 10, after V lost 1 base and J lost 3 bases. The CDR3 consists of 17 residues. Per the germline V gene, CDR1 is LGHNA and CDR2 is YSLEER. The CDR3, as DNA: TGCGCCAGCAGCCAAGTTGGGCTAGCGGGCTCAGAAGAGACCCAGTACTTC. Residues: CASSQVGLAGSEETQYF.

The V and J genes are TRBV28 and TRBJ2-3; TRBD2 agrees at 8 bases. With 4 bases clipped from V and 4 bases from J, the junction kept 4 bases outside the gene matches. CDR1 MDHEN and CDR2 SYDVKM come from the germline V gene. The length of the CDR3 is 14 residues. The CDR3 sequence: CASSWRGVADTQYF. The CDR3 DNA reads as TGTGCCAGCAGTTGGCGGGGGGTAGCAGATACGCAGTATTTT.

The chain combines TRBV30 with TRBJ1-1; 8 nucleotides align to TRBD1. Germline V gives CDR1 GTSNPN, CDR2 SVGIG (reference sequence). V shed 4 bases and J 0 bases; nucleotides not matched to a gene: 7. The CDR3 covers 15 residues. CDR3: CAWTRQGSLNTEAFF. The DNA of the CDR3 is TGTGCCTGGACACGACAGGGGTCTCTGAACACTGAAGCTTTCTTT.

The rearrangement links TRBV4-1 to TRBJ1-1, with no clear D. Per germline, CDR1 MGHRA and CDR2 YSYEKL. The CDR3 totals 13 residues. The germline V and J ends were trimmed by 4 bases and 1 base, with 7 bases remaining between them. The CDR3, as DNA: TGCGCCAGCAGCCCCGGCGGGAACACTGAAGCTTTCTTT. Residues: CASSPGGNTEAFF.

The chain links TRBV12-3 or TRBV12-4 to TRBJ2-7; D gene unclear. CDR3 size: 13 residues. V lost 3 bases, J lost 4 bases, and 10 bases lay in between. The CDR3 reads CASSLSQSYEQYF. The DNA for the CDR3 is TGTGCCAGCAGTTTGAGCCAGTCGTACGAGCAGTACTTC.

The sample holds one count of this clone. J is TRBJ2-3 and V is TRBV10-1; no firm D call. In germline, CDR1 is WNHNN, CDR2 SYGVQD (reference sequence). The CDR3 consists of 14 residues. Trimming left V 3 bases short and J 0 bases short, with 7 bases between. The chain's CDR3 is CASSDQISTDTQYF. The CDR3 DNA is TGCGCCAGCAGTGACCAGATTAGCACAGATACGCAGTATTTT.

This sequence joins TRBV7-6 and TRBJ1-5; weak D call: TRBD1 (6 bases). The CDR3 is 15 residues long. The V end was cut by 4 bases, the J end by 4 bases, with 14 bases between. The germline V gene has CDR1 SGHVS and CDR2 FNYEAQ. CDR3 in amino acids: CASSSEQGWNQPQHF. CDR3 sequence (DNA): TGTGCCAGCAGCTCAGAACAGGGATGGAATCAGCCCCAGCATTTT.

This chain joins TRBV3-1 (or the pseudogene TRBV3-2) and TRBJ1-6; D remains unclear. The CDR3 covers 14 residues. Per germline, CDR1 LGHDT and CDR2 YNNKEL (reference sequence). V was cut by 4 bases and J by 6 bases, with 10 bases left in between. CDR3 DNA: TGTGCCAGCAGCCTCTCTTCAGGTAATTCACCCCTCCACTTT. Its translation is CASSLSSGNSPLHF.

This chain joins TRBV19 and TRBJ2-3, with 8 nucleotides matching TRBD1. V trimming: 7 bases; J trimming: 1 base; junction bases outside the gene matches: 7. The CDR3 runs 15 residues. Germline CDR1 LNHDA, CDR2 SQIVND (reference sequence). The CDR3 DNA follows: TGTGCCAGTACTAAGACGGGACAGGGCACAGATACGCAGTATTTT. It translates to CASTKTGQGTDTQYF.

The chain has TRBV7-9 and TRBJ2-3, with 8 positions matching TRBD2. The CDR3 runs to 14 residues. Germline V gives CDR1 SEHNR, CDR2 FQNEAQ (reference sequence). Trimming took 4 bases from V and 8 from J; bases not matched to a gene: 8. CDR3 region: CASSSGLVLGTQYF. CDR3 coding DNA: TGTGCCAGCAGCTCGGGACTAGTGCTAGGTACGCAGTATTTT.

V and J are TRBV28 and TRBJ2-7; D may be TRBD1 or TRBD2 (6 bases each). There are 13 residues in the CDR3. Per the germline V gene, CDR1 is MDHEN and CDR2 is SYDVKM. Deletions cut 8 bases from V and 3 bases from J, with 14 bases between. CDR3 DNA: TGTGCCAGCGGAGGGGGGACTGTCTACGAGCAGTACTTC. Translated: CASGGGTVYEQYF. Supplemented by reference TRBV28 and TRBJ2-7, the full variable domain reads DVKVTQSSRYLVKRTGEKVFLECVQDMDHENMFWYRQDPGLGLRLIYFSYDVKMKEKGDIPEGYSVSREKKERFSLILESASTNQTSMYLCASGGGTVYEQYFGPGTRLTVT.